The 4 T cell receptor beta chains below all came from one sample that was sequenced in a study of technical replicates of blood from four donors. Generated by immunoSEQ multiplex PCR, the TCRdb table keeps only in-frame clones and is missing some. The sample consists of some 15,000 clones, around nine tenths of them appearing once. The sequencing input was PBMCs. The receptors were sampled from a human donor in good health.

This chain joins TRBV29-1 and TRBJ2-3, with TRBD2 as a possible D gene (6 bases). V was clipped by 5 bases and J by 6 bases, with 18 bases between them. The V gene's germline CDR1 is SQVTM and CDR2 ANQGSEA. The CDR3 extends over 14 amino acids. The chain's CDR3 is CSVFLASWEDTQYF. The CDR3 coding sequence is TGCAGCGTTTTTCTAGCGTCCTGGGAGGATACGCAGTATTTT.

The rearrangement uses TRBV28 and TRBJ2-7; D gene ambiguous. The CDR3 contains 13 residues. V lost 5 bases, J lost 2 bases, and 10 bases lay in between. In germline, CDR1 is MDHEN, CDR2 SYDVKM. The CDR3 protein is CASSVARAYEQYF. CDR3 DNA sequence: TGTGCCAGCAGTGTGGCCCGTGCCTACGAGCAGTACTTC.

The count of this clone is one. The chain links TRBV15 to TRBJ2-7; 9 bases fit TRBD1. The CDR3 contains 14 residues. J was trimmed by 6 bases and V by 8 bases; bases with no gene match: 11. Germline assignment: CDR1 LNHNV and CDR2 YYDKDF (reference sequence). CDR3 protein: CATVLDRGHPEQYF. The CDR3 nucleotides are TGTGCCACCGTCTTGGACAGGGGTCACCCCGAGCAGTACTTC.

For the CDR3, the DNA is TGCGCCAGCAGACCCGGGACAGGCGCCGGGGAGCTGTTTTTT. It translates to CASRPGTGAGELFF. The chain combines TRBV5-1 with TRBJ2-2; 8 bases are a match to TRBD1. The CDR3 runs to 14 residues. Germline CDR1 reads SGHRS; CDR2 reads YFSETQ. With V trimmed by 5 bases and J by 6 bases, 6 bases remained unmatched. Full variable domain (rest looked up from reference TRBV5-1 and TRBJ2-2): KAGVTQTPRYLIKTRGQQVTLSCSPISGHRSVSWYQQTPGQGLQFLFEYFSETQRNKGNFPGRFSGRQFSNSRSEMNVSTLELGDSALYLCASRPGTGAGELFFGEGSRLTVL.